The rows below give T cell receptor beta chains drawn from one sample of a study of OX40 agonist ivuxolimab in advanced cancers. Clones were sequenced by immunoSEQ multiplex PCR, and TCRdb holds only the in-frame ones, with some missing. Here the sample spans about 76,000 clones, approximately 86% being singletons. The starting material was CD4+ or CD8+ T cells sorted from blood, obtained in a trial of the OX40 agonist ivuxolimab. These receptors came from an adult with an advanced solid tumor such as melanoma, head and neck, liver or kidney cancer. The CDR3 runs from the conserved cysteine through the conserved F or W. Fields, in order: CDR3 DNA, CDR3 protein, D gene, J gene, clone size, V gene. The D gene is left open where the match is weak. Clone size is not always given. Where it is, it says once, few, many or a class for expanded clones.

CDR3nt: TGCGCCAGCAGTCCTAATAGCGGGAGCCAAGAGACCCAGTACTTC; CDR3aa: CASSPNSGSQETQYF; d_gene: TRBD2; j_gene: TRBJ2-5; abundance: NA; v_gene: TRBV10-2
CDR3nt: TGCGCCAGCAGCTTGATACCAGGGATCGGCACAGATACGCAGTATTTT; CDR3aa: CASSLIPGIGTDTQYF; d_gene: NA; j_gene: TRBJ2-3; abundance: NA; v_gene: TRBV5-1
CDR3nt: TGTGCCAGCAGTGAAAACAGCAATCAGCCCCAGCATTTT; CDR3aa: CASSENSNQPQHF; d_gene: NA; j_gene: TRBJ1-5; abundance: NA; v_gene: TRBV25-1
CDR3nt: TGTGCCAGCAGTCCGCCGACAGGGCGGAACACTGAAGCTTTCTTT; CDR3aa: CASSPPTGRNTEAFF; d_gene: TRBD1; j_gene: TRBJ1-1; abundance: NA; v_gene: TRBV6-1
CDR3nt: TGCGCCAGCAGCTACACACCGACTGACCTTAGCAATCAGCCCCAGCATTTT; CDR3aa: CASSYTPTDLSNQPQHF; d_gene: NA; j_gene: TRBJ1-5; abundance: NA; v_gene: TRBV5-1
CDR3nt: TGTGCCAGCAGATCCACAGGGGGCAATCAGCCCCAGCATTTT; CDR3aa: CASRSTGGNQPQHF; d_gene: TRBD1; j_gene: TRBJ1-5; abundance: few; v_gene: TRBV6-5
CDR3nt: TGTGCCAGCAGCCGGGGGCAAGGAGAGCTCACAGATACGCAGTATTTT; CDR3aa: CASSRGQGELTDTQYF; d_gene: NA; j_gene: TRBJ2-3; abundance: NA; v_gene: TRBV14
CDR3nt: TGTGCCAGCAGCTTAAGCGGGGGCAGCACCTACGAGCAGTACTTC; CDR3aa: CASSLSGGSTYEQYF; d_gene: NA; j_gene: TRBJ2-7; abundance: NA; v_gene: TRBV7-3
CDR3nt: TGTGCCAGTATTTACAGGGGTAGGGACACTGAAGCTTTCTTT; CDR3aa: CASIYRGRDTEAFF; d_gene: TRBD1; j_gene: TRBJ1-1; abundance: NA; v_gene: TRBV19
CDR3nt: TGTGCCAGCAGCTTAGGGCCCGCGGGACAGGGAGTGGAGACCCAGTACTTC; CDR3aa: CASSLGPAGQGVETQYF; d_gene: TRBD1; j_gene: TRBJ2-5; abundance: NA; v_gene: TRBV7-3
CDR3nt: TGTGCCAGCAGCCACACCCGACTGTCCAGGGAGCTGTTTTTT; CDR3aa: CASSHTRLSRELFF; d_gene: NA; j_gene: TRBJ2-2; abundance: NA; v_gene: TRBV6-5
CDR3nt: TGTGCCAGCATACCCCAGGGCGCGGGGGGAGAAGCTTTCTTT; CDR3aa: CASIPQGAGGEAFF; d_gene: NA; j_gene: TRBJ1-1; abundance: NA; v_gene: TRBV28
CDR3nt: TGTGCCTGGAGCTGGGAAGGGTTGGCTTTCTTT; CDR3aa: CAWSWEGLAFF; d_gene: NA; j_gene: TRBJ1-1; abundance: NA; v_gene: TRBV30
CDR3nt: TGTGCCAGCAGCTTAAGGAGGAGGGACAGGGGATCCCCCGAGCAGTACTTC; CDR3aa: CASSLRRRDRGSPEQYF; d_gene: TRBD1; j_gene: TRBJ2-7; abundance: medium-sized; v_gene: TRBV7-6
CDR3nt: TGTGCCAGCAGCGGGACTAGCGGGGTCGCTAGCACAGATACGCAGTATTTT; CDR3aa: CASSGTSGVASTDTQYF; d_gene: TRBD2; j_gene: TRBJ2-3; abundance: NA; v_gene: TRBV28
CDR3nt: TGTGCCAGCAGCTTATTGTCGGGACGGGAGAATCAGCCCCAGCATTTT; CDR3aa: CASSLLSGRENQPQHF; d_gene: NA; j_gene: TRBJ1-5; abundance: NA; v_gene: TRBV11-3
CDR3nt: TGTGCCAGCAGCACACAGGGGTCTAGGTCCGGGGAGCTGTTTTTT; CDR3aa: CASSTQGSRSGELFF; d_gene: TRBD1; j_gene: TRBJ2-2; abundance: NA; v_gene: TRBV7-9
CDR3nt: TGCGCCAGCAGCCGTCGCCCGGCGGACAGCACAGATACGCAGTATTTT; CDR3aa: CASSRRPADSTDTQYF; d_gene: NA; j_gene: TRBJ2-3; abundance: NA; v_gene: TRBV5-1
CDR3nt: TGTGCCAGCTCGGGGCCTATTTACAATGAGCAGTTCTTC; CDR3aa: CASSGPIYNEQFF; d_gene: NA; j_gene: TRBJ2-1; abundance: NA; v_gene: TRBV2
CDR3nt: TGTGCCAGCAGTCGCGATGAAAAACTGTTTTTT; CDR3aa: CASSRDEKLFF; d_gene: NA; j_gene: TRBJ1-4; abundance: NA; v_gene: TRBV2
CDR3nt: TGTGCCAGCAGCGCCCGCTGGGGGCTATCCCAGGAGACCCAGTACTTC; CDR3aa: CASSARWGLSQETQYF; d_gene: NA; j_gene: TRBJ2-5; abundance: NA; v_gene: TRBV4-2
CDR3nt: TGTGCCAGTAGTATAGGGACAGAAGAGACCCAGTACTTC; CDR3aa: CASSIGTEETQYF; d_gene: NA; j_gene: TRBJ2-5; abundance: NA; v_gene: TRBV19